This record concerns one T cell receptor beta chain sequence. Primers for the PCR totalled 60 Vbeta and 13 Jbeta. Produced via immunoSEQ multiplex PCR; TCRdb's table is partial and in-frame only. The sample lists 180,000 or so clones, 77% seen once, with approximately 1.5% in the top ten. These data belong to a study of cytomegalovirus exposure and HLA in healthy donors. The sample taken for sequencing was PBMCs. The TCR was taken from a man aged 18 to 30 in good health and CMV-seronegative.

CDR3 DNA: TGTGCCAGCAGCTTAGAAGGGACAATAAGGAGCGGGGAGCTGTTTTTT. Residues: CASSLEGTIRSGELFF. The chain joins TRBV7-2 to TRBJ2-2; D is perhaps TRBD1 (6 bases). The V gene's germline CDR1 is SGHTA and CDR2 FQGNSA. V was cut by 1 base and J by 7 bases, with 16 bases left in between. The CDR3 sequence is 16 residues long.